This entry is about one T cell receptor beta chain. Cohorts were determined from participant-reported clinical history. Original data processing: Amplification from reference gene primers served as the basis for estimated nucleated cell counts. Sequencing used immunoSEQ multiplex PCR; TCRdb keeps in-frame clones, though not all of them. V and J calls and clone size are copied from that table; D and trimming were computed from the DNA. Of around 390,000 clones detected, approximately 87% appear once; the ten largest clones hold roughly 9.4%. The sample belongs to a study of blood T cell repertoires in COVID-19. The wider study: PBMCs, B-cell-depleted T cells, or T cells were the source of the cDNA or gDNA that made up the material.

Source material: PBMCs or T cells enriched from blood (not recorded which). This clonotype originated in a woman in her forties or fifties who had recovered from COVID-19.

CDR3 region: CATSERVPPNEQFF. The CDR3 nucleotides read TGTGCCACCAGCGAGCGGGTACCACCCAATGAGCAGTTCTTC. The chain is built from TRBV27 and TRBJ2-1, with D perhaps matching TRBD2 (6 bases). Trimming cost V 10 bases and J 6 bases, with 19 bases left between them. Germline CDR1 reads MNHEY; CDR2 reads SMNVEV (reference sequence). The CDR3 runs to 14 residues.